A single sample is the source of the 25 T cell receptor beta chains below, sequenced in a study of shared clonotypes between healthy human individuals. Here immunoSEQ multiplex PCR was the method, and the copy in TCRdb shows in-frame clones only, minus some. The sample holds about 2 million clones, about 95% seen once. Naive CD8 isolation took CD45RO-negative cells positively selected for CCR7 and excluded terminally differentiated effector memory CD45RA+ cells. The material sequenced was naive CD8+ T cells sorted from blood. The origin of the receptors is a man aged 18-30 years in good health.

Of note for this clone: Germline and junction disagree at one end, which may indicate a read error. The J gene is TRBJ1-1, the V gene TRBV6-5; TRBD1 is a possible D gene (6 bases). The V gene's germline CDR1 is MNHEY and CDR2 SVGAGI. CDR3 length: 14 residues. The CDR3 nucleotides read TGTGCCAGCAGTCACAGGGTCGAGAACGCTGAAGCTTTCTTT. Translation gives CASSHRVENAEAFF.

The chain carries TRBV30 and TRBJ2-3, with 10 nucleotides matching TRBD2. The trim removed 1 base at V and 2 bases at J, leaving 9 bases unmatched. Germline V gene lookup returns CDR1 GTSNPN and CDR2 SVGIG (reference sequence). The CDR3 consists of 17 residues. This CDR3 reads CAWSGDASGRATDTQYF. As DNA, the CDR3 is TGTGCCTGGAGTGGGGACGCGAGCGGGAGGGCCACAGATACGCAGTATTTT.

V and J are TRBV27 and TRBJ2-7; 7 bases are a match to TRBD2. The CDR3 is 16 residues long. From germline, CDR1 is MNHEY and CDR2 SMNVEV (reference sequence). Trimming cost V 5 bases and J 0 bases; bases outside gene matches: 10. The CDR3 coding sequence is TGTGCCAGCAGTCCTTCAGCGGGGCCCTACTCCTACGAGCAGTACTTC. Amino acid sequence: CASSPSAGPYSYEQYF.

This chain's CDR3 is CASSFGTGNENSPLHF. The CDR3 nucleotides read TGTGCCAGCAGCTTCGGGACAGGGAACGAGAATTCACCCCTCCACTTT. This chain links TRBV9 with TRBJ1-6; TRBD1 matches 9 bases. The CDR3 consists of 16 residues. J gave up 7 bases and V 4 bases, and 9 bases lay outside the gene matches. Germline assignment: CDR1 SGDLS and CDR2 YYNGEE.

The chain combines TRBV6-5 with TRBJ1-5; D is uncertain. Germline V gene sequence: CDR1 MNHEY, CDR2 SVGAGI. V was clipped by 6 bases and J by 0 bases, with 6 bases between them. The CDR3 sequence is 13 residues long. The DNA of the CDR3 is TGTGCCAGCAGCCCCCATAGCAATCAGCCCCAGCATTTT. Translation gives CASSPHSNQPQHF.

Comment on this clone: Other DNA sequences from this sample encode an identical CDR3 as well. This sequence joins TRBV30 and TRBJ2-5; D is unclear. Germline CDR1 and CDR2: GTSNPN and SVGIG (reference sequence). The germline V and J ends were trimmed by 0 bases and 2 bases, with 7 bases remaining between them. The CDR3 is 13 residues long. The CDR3 region is CAWSVGYQETQYF. The CDR3 DNA is TGTGCCTGGAGTGTTGGGTATCAAGAGACCCAGTACTTC.

The sample holds one count of this clone. The sample contains more than one DNA sequence encoding this CDR3. This sequence joins TRBV4-1 and TRBJ1-2; a weak D match, TRBD1 (5 bases). The CDR3 loop spans 14 amino acids. The germline gives CDR1 MGHRA, CDR2 YSYEKL. Deletions cut 3 bases from V and 2 bases from J, with 10 bases between. CDR3 bases: TGCGCCAGCAGCCAGGGGACGGCAAACTATGGCTACACCTTC. As protein: CASSQGTANYGYTF.

J is TRBJ1-5 and V is TRBV27; 7 bases map to TRBD1. The CDR3 has 15 amino acids. Germline assignment: CDR1 MNHEY and CDR2 SMNVEV (reference sequence). The V segment lost 5 bases and the J segment 4 bases; nucleotides outside the gene matches: 8. CDR3 region: CASSDLPGGNQPQHF. The CDR3 bases are TGTGCCAGCAGTGATCTTCCAGGGGGAAATCAGCCCCAGCATTTT.

The chain recombines TRBV28 with TRBJ1-1, with 7 bases fitting TRBD1. Germline trimming cut 3 bases from V and 4 bases from J; bases unmatched to any gene: 5. Germline V lookup: CDR1 MDHEN, CDR2 SYDVKM. This CDR3 contains 14 residues. The DNA for the CDR3 is TGTGCCAGCAGTTTTTGGGCAGGGGGCACTGAAGCTTTCTTT. Its translation is CASSFWAGGTEAFF. Looking up the rest from reference TRBV28 and TRBJ1-1 gives the full variable domain: DVKVTQSSRYLVKRTGEKVFLECVQDMDHENMFWYRQDPGLGLRLIYFSYDVKMKEKGDIPEGYSVSREKKERFSLILESASTNQTSMYLCASSFWAGGTEAFFGQGTRLTVV.

In the case of this clone: Other DNA sequences in the sample encode the same CDR3. The chain joins TRBV27 to TRBJ2-7; TRBD2 agrees at 12 bases. J gave up 3 bases and V 3 bases, and 0 bases lay outside the gene matches. There are 14 residues in the CDR3. Germline assignment: CDR1 MNHEY and CDR2 SMNVEV (reference sequence). The CDR3 reads CASSLTSGSYEQYF. CDR3 nucleotide sequence: TGTGCCAGCAGTTTGACTAGCGGGAGCTACGAGCAGTACTTC.

The chain has TRBV5-4 and TRBJ1-2, with 8 bases lining up with TRBD1. V gave up 5 bases and J gave up 7 bases; unmatched junction bases: 13. The germline V gene encodes CDR1 SGHNT and CDR2 YYREEE (reference sequence). There are 15 residues in the CDR3. CDR3 coding DNA: TGTGCCAGCAGTGTACAGGGGTCAGGGGGCTCTGGCTACACCTTC. Translated, it gives CASSVQGSGGSGYTF.

The chain couples TRBV2 to TRBJ2-1; 9 positions match TRBD2. There are 14 residues in the CDR3. J was trimmed by 6 bases and V by 10 bases; bases with no gene match: 10. CDR1 and CDR2 from the germline V gene are SNHLY and FYNNEI. The CDR3 is CATPSAGGSNEQFF. CDR3 DNA: TGTGCCACCCCCTCGGCGGGAGGGAGCAATGAGCAGTTCTTC.

The chain joins TRBV9 to TRBJ2-1; D uncertain. From germline, CDR1 is SGDLS and CDR2 YYNGEE. The CDR3 runs to 14 residues. Deletions cut 2 bases from V and 9 bases from J, with 15 bases between. CDR3 loop: CASSVIGPSSEQFF. DNA of the CDR3: TGTGCCAGCAGCGTTATTGGGCCGTCGTCTGAGCAGTTCTTC.

This clone was recorded once. The chain links TRBV10-3 to TRBJ1-1; 8 bases match TRBD1. The CDR3 sequence is 15 residues long. Germline lookup yields CDR1 ENHRY and CDR2 SYGVKD. V dropped 3 bases and J dropped 5; count of bases not matched to a gene: 8. CDR3 nucleotide sequence: TGTGCCATCAGTGAATCTCAGGGGGCGCGGACTGAAGCTTTCTTT. Its translation: CAISESQGARTEAFF.

The rearrangement links TRBV19 to TRBJ1-1, with D uncertain. The CDR3 sequence is 13 residues long. Per germline, CDR1 LNHDA and CDR2 SQIVND (reference sequence). Trimming took off 10 bases at V and 1 base at J, with 13 bases between the two ends. This CDR3 is CATRAAWNTEAFF. The CDR3 region has the DNA TGTGCCACACGGGCAGCCTGGAACACTGAAGCTTTCTTT.

CDR3 region: CASSQDREVAWGYGYTF. DNA of the CDR3: TGCGCCAGCAGCCAGGACAGGGAGGTCGCGTGGGGATATGGCTACACCTTC. The J gene is TRBJ1-2, the V gene TRBV4-3, with 8 bases matching TRBD1. CDR1 is LGHNA and CDR2 is YSLEER in the germline V gene. CDR3 length equals 17 residues. J gave up 5 bases and V 3 bases, and 14 bases lay outside the gene matches.

The chain combines TRBV5-4 with TRBJ1-6, with TRBD1 as a possible D gene (6 bases). V lost 3 bases, J lost 8 bases, and 6 bases lay in between. The CDR3 length is 12 residues. Germline CDR1 reads SGHNT; CDR2 reads YYREEE (reference sequence). CDR3 in DNA: TGTGCCAGCAGCTACAGGGATTCACCCCTCCACTTT. This codes for CASSYRDSPLHF. Based on the CDR3 plus reference TRBV5-4 and TRBJ1-6, the full variable domain is ETGVTQSPTHLIKTRGQQVTLRCSSQSGHNTVSWYQQALGQGPQFIFQYYREEENGRGNFPPRFSGLQFPNYSSELNVNALELDDSALYLCASSYRDSPLHFGNGTRLTVT.

This chain connects TRBV29-1 to TRBJ2-7; 9 bases are a match to TRBD2. With 4 bases clipped from V and 4 bases from J, the junction kept 8 bases outside the gene matches. This CDR3 has 14 residues. Germline assignment: CDR1 SQVTM and CDR2 ANQGSEA. This CDR3 reads CSVGSSGVGYEQYF. The CDR3 DNA reads as TGCAGCGTTGGTTCTAGCGGGGTAGGTTACGAGCAGTACTTC.

The chain combines TRBV11-1 with TRBJ2-5, with 10 bases lining up with TRBD2. This CDR3 has 17 residues. The trim removed 5 bases at V and 1 base at J, leaving 10 bases unmatched. In germline, CDR1 is SGHAT, CDR2 FQDESV (reference sequence). The CDR3 region has the DNA TGTGCCAGCAGCCCAAGGGAGTTAGCGGGGGGCCAAGAGACCCAGTACTTC. Translated, it gives CASSPRELAGGQETQYF.

This clone was seen just once. The J gene is TRBJ2-7, the V gene TRBV5-1; D remains unclear. V dropped 3 bases and J dropped 6 bases, with 10 bases sitting between them. This CDR3 is 12 amino acids long. Looked up from germline, CDR1 is SGHRS and CDR2 is YFSETQ. The CDR3 here is CASSSHGVEQYF. Written as DNA, the CDR3 is TGCGCCAGCAGCTCACATGGGGTCGAGCAGTACTTC.

The chain recombines TRBV2 with TRBJ2-4; D is unclear. V was pared by 3 bases and J by 2 bases, with 8 bases between. The CDR3 extends over 14 amino acids. The germline CDR1 and CDR2 sequences are SNHLY and FYNNEI. CDR3 loop: CASSDGGSKNIQYF. For the CDR3, the DNA is TGTGCCAGCAGTGACGGCGGATCCAAAAACATTCAGTACTTC. The full variable domain, with the rest looked up from reference TRBV2 and TRBJ2-4, is EPEVTQTPSHQVTQMGQEVILRCVPISNHLYFYWYRQILGQKVEFLVSFYNNEISEKSEIFDDQFSVERPDGSNFTLKIRSTKLEDSAMYFCASSDGGSKNIQYFGAGTRLSVL.

In this sample, this clone turned up once. This rearrangement joins TRBV4-1 to TRBJ2-7; D ambiguous. From germline, CDR1 is MGHRA and CDR2 YSYEKL. This CDR3 comprises 16 residues. V shed 0 bases and J shed 0 bases, with 12 bases lying between them. This CDR3 reads CASSQEGHLGSYEQYF. The CDR3 DNA follows: TGCGCCAGCAGCCAAGAAGGGCATTTAGGCTCCTACGAGCAGTACTTC.

V usage is TRBV11-2 and J usage is TRBJ2-1; tentatively, D is TRBD1 (5 bases). V lost 2 bases to trimming and J lost 8 bases, with 13 bases between them. Germline CDR1 is SGHAT and CDR2 is FQNNGV. This CDR3 spans 14 amino acids. CDR3 sequence: CASSLTSSGHEQFF. The CDR3, as DNA: TGTGCCAGCAGCTTAACGTCCTCAGGGCATGAGCAGTTCTTC.

V and J are TRBV2 and TRBJ2-2; no clear D gene. Per germline, CDR1 SNHLY and CDR2 FYNNEI. The CDR3 loop spans 14 amino acids. Trimming stripped 2 bases from V and 0 bases from J, with 4 bases between. The CDR3 here is CASSEQANTGELFF. The CDR3 region has the DNA TGTGCCAGCAGTGAACAGGCGAACACCGGGGAGCTGTTTTTT.

The chain couples TRBV7-6 to TRBJ2-1; no clear D. V gave up 0 bases and J gave up 8 bases, with 5 bases separating them. Germline V gene data show CDR1 as SGHVS and CDR2 as FNYEAQ. The CDR3 extends over 12 amino acids. CDR3 nucleotides: TGTGCCAGCAGCTTAGCACTGGATGAGCAGTTCTTC. Translating gives CASSLALDEQFF. The full variable domain, rest sourced from reference TRBV7-6 and TRBJ2-1, is GAGVSQSPRYKVTKRGQDVALRCDPISGHVSLYWYRQALGQGPEFLTYFNYEAQQDKSGLPNDRFSAERPEGSISTLTIQRTEQRDSAMYRCASSLALDEQFFGPGTRLTVL.